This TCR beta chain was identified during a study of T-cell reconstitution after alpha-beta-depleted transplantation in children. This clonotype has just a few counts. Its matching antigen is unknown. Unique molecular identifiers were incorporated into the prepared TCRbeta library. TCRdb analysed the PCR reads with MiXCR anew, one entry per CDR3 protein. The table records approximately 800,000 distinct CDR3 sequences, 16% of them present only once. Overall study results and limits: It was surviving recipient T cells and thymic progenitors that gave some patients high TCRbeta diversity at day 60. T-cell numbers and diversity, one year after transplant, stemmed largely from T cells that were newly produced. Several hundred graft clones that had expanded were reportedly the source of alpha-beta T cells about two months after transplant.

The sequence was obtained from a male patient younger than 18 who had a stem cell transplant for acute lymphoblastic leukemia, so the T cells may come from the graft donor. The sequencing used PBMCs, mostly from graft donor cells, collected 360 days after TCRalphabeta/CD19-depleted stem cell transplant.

The CDR3 region has the DNA TGCAGCGTTGTGGACAGGGGGCGGTTCGGAGAGACCCAGTACTTC. Amino acid sequence: CSVVDRGRFGETQYF. This chain joins TRBV29-1 and TRBJ2-5, with 11 bases identical to TRBD1. Germline lookup yields CDR1 SQVTM and CDR2 ANQGSEA. The CDR3 extends over 15 amino acids. Trimming removed 4 bases from V and 4 bases from J; junction bases left unmatched: 8.